A single count supports the clone carrying this T cell receptor beta chain. This record comes from a study of blood T cell repertoires in COVID-19. The CDR3 loop spans 17 amino acids. Germline V CDR1 and CDR2: KGHSH, LQKENI. V lost 1 base and J lost 6; bases outside the gene matches: 13. Using immunoSEQ multiplex PCR, the repertoire was profiled, and TCRdb retains in-frame clones only, with some absent. Of under 200,000 clones in the sample, about 80% were seen once. Sequencing was carried out using peripheral blood. This receptor was identified in a human donor in a cohort sampled during active COVID-19. The V gene is TRBV18, the J gene TRBJ2-7; TRBD2 aligns across 9 bases. CDR3 amino acids: CASSPLAGVGKGTEQYF. In nucleotides, the CDR3 is TGTGCCAGCTCACCACTAGCGGGAGTGGGGAAAGGAACCGAGCAGTACTTC.